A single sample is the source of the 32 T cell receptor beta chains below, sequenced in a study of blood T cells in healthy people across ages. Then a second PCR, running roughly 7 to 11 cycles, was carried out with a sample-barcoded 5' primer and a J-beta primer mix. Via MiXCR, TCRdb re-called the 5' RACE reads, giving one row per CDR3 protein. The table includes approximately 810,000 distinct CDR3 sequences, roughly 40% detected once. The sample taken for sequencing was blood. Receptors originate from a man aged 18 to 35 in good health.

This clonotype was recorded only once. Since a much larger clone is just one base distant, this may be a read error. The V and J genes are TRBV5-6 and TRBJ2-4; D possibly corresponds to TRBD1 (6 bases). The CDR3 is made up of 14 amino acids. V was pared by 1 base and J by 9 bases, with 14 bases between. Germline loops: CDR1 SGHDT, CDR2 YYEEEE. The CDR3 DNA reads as TGTGCCAGCAGCTTGCAGCAGGGGATGTGCATTCAGTACTTC. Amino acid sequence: CASSLQQGMCIQYF. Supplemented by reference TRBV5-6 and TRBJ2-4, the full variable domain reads DAGVTQSPTHLIKTRGQQVTLRCSPKSGHDTVSWYQQALGQGPQFIFQYYEEEERQRGNFPDRFSGHQFPNYSSELNVNALLLGDSALYLCASSLQQGMCIQYFGAGTRLSVL.

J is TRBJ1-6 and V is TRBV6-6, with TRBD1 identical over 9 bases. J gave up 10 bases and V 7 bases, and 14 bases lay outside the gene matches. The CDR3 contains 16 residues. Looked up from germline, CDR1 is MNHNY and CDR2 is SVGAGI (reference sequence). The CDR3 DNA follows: TGTGCCAGCACCCCAAGGGGGACAGGGAATTTGTCACCCCTCCACTTT. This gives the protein CASTPRGTGNLSPLHF.

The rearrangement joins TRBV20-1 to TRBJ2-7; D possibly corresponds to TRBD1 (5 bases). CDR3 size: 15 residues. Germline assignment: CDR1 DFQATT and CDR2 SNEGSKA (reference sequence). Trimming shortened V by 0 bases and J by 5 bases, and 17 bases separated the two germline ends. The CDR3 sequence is CSARDLGQGVHEQYF. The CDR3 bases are TGCAGTGCTAGAGATCTAGGGCAGGGTGTCCACGAGCAGTACTTC.

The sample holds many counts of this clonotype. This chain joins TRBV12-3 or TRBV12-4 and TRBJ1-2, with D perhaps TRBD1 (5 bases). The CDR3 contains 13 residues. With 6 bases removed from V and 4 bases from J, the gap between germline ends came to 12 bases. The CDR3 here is CASREQEAYGYTF. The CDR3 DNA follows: TGTGCCAGCAGGGAACAGGAAGCCTATGGCTACACCTTC.

The CDR3: CASSLDGGPGTQAFF. In DNA form, the CDR3 reads TGTGCCAGCAGCTTAGACGGGGGGCCGGGAACCCAAGCTTTCTTT. J is TRBJ1-1 and V is TRBV11-2; maybe TRBD1 (6 bases). Germline CDR1 reads SGHAT; CDR2 reads FQNNGV. Trimming removed 0 bases from V and 9 bases from J, with 17 bases in between. The CDR3 covers 15 residues.

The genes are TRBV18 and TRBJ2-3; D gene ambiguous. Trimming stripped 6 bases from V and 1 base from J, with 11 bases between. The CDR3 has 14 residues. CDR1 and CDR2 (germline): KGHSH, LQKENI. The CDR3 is CASSHSDGTDTQYF. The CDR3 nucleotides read TGTGCCAGCTCGCATTCAGATGGCACAGATACGCAGTATTTT.

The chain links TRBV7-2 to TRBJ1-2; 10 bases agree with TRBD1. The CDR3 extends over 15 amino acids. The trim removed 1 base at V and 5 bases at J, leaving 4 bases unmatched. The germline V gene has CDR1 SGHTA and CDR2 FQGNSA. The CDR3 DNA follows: TGTGCCAGCAGCTTAGTGACAGGGGGCGAGTATGGCTACACCTTC. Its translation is CASSLVTGGEYGYTF.

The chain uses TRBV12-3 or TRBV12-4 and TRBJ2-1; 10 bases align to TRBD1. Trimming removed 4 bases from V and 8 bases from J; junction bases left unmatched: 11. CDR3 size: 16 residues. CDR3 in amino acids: CASSSLPGQGTDEQFF. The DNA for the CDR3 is TGTGCCAGCAGTTCCCTACCGGGACAGGGGACCGATGAGCAGTTCTTC.

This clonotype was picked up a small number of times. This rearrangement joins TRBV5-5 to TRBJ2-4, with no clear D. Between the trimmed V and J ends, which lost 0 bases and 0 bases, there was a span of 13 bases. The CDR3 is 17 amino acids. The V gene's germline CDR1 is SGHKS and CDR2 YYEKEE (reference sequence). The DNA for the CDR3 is TGTGCCAGCAGCTTGGCCCCGGGCACGAGAGCCAAAAACATTCAGTACTTC. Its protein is CASSLAPGTRAKNIQYF.

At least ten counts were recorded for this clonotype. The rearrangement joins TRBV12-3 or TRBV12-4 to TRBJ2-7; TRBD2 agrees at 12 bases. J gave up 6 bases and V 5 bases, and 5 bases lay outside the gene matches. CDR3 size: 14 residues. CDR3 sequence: CASSTSGGSGEQYF. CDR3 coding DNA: TGTGCCAGCAGTACTAGCGGGGGGTCTGGCGAGCAGTACTTC.

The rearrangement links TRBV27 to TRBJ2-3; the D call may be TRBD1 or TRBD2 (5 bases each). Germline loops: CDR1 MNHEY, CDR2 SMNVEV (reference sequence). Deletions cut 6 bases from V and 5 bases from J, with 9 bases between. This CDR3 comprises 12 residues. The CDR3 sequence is CASSGAGDTQYF. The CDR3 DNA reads TGTGCCAGCAGCGGGGCCGGAGATACGCAGTATTTT.

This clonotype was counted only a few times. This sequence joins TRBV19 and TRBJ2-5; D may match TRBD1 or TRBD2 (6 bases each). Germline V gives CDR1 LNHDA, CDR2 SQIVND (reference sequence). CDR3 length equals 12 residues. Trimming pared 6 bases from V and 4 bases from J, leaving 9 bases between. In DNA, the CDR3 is TGTGCCAGTAGATCGGGGGCAGAGACCCAGTACTTC. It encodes CASRSGAETQYF.

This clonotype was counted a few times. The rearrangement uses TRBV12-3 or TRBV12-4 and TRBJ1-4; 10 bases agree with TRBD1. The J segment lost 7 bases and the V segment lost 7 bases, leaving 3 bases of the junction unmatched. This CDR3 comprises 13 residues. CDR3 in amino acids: CASTRDRGEKLFF. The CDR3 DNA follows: TGTGCCAGCACCCGGGACAGGGGTGAAAAACTGTTTTTT.

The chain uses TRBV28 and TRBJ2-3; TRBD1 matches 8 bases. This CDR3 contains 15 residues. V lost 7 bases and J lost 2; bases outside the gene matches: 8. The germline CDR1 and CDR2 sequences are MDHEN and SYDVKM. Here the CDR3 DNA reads TGTGCCAGCAAGCCCGGGACAGGTTACACAGATACGCAGTATTTT. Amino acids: CASKPGTGYTDTQYF.

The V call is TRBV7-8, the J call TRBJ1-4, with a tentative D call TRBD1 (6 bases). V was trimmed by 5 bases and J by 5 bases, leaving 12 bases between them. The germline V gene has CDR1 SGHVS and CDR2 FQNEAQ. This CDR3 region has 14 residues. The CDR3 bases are TGTGCCAGCAGCCGTAGGGGGGGGAATGAAAAACTGTTTTTT. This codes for CASSRRGGNEKLFF.

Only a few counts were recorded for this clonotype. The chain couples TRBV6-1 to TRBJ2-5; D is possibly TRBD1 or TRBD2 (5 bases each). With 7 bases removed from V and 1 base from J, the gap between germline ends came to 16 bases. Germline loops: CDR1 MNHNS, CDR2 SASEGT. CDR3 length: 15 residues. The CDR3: CASTEGLATQETQYF. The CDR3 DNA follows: TGTGCCAGCACCGAGGGGCTCGCGACCCAAGAGACCCAGTACTTC.

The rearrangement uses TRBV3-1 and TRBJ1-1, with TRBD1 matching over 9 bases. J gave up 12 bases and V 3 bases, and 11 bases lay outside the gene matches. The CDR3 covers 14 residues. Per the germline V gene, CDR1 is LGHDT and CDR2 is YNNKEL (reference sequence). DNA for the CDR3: TGTGCCAGCAGCCAGGGGACAGGGACTTCCGATCCTTTCTTT. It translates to CASSQGTGTSDPFF.

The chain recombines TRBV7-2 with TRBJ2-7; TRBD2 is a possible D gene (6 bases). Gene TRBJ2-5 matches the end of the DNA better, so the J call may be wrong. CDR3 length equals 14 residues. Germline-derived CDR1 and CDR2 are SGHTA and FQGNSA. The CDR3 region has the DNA TGTGCCAGCAGGATATTCGGGGGTCAGGAGACCCAGTACTTC. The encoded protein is CASRIFGGQETQYF.

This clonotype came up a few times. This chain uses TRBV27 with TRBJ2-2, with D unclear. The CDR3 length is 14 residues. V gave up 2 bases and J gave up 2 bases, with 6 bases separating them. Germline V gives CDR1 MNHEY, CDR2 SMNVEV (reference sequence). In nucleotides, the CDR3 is TGTGCCAGCAGTTTAATTACTAACACCGGGGAGCTGTTTTTT. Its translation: CASSLITNTGELFF.

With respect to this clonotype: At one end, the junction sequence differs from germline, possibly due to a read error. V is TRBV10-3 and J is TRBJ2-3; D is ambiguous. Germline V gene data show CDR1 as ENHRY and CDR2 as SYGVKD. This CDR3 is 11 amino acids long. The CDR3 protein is CATTTADMQYF. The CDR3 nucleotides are TGTGCCACCACTACGGCGGATATGCAGTATTTT.

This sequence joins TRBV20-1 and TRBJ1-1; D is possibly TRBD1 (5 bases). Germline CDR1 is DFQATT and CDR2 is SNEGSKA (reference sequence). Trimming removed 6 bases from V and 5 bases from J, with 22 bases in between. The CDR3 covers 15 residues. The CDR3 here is CSARPADLGQTEAFF. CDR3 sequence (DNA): TGCAGTGCCCGCCCGGCCGACCTGGGGCAAACTGAAGCTTTCTTT.

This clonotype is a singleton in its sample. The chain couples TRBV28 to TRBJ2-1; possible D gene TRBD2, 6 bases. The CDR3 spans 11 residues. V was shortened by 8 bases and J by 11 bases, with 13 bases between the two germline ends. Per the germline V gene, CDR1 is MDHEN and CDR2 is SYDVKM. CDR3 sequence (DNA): TGTGCCAGCGGACTAACGGGAAAGCAGTTCTTC. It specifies CASGLTGKQFF.

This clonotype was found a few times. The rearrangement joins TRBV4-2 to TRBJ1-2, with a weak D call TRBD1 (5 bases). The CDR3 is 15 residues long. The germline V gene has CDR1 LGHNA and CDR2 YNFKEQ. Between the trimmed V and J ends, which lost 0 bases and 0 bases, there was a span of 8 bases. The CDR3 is CASSQEAGTNYGYTF. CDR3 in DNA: TGTGCCAGCAGCCAAGAGGCAGGGACTAACTATGGCTACACCTTC.

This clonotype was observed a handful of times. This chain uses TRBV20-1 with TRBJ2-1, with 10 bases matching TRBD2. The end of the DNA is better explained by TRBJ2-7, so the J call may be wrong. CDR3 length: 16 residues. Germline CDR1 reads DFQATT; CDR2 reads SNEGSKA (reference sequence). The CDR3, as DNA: TGCAGTGCTAGACTGGCTAGCGGGGGCCTCTACAATGAGCAGTACTTC. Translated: CSARLASGGLYNEQYF.

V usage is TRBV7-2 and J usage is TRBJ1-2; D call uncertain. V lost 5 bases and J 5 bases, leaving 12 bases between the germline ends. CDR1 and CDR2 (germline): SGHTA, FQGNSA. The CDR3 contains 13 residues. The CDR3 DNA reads TGTGCCAGCAGCCTCCACATTAGATATGGCTACACCTTC. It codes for CASSLHIRYGYTF.

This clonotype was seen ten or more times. CDR3 in amino acids: CASRRAGQFYEQYF. The CDR3 nucleotides are TGTGCCAGCAGGCGGGCGGGACAGTTCTACGAGCAGTACTTC. The V and J genes are TRBV6-1 and TRBJ2-7; possibly TRBD1 for D (7 bases). Germline V gene data show CDR1 as MNHNS and CDR2 as SASEGT. V was pared by 6 bases and J by 3 bases, with 15 bases between. CDR3 size: 14 residues.

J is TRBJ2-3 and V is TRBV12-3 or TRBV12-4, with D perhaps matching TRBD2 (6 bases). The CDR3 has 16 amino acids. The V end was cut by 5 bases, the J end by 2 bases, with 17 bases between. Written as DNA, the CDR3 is TGTGCCAGCAGTCCTCCCTCGGGACTTTTCACAGATACGCAGTATTTT. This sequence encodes CASSPPSGLFTDTQYF.

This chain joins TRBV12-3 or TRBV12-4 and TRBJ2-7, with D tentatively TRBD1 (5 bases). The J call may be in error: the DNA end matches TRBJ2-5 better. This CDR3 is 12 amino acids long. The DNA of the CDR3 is TGTGCCAGCACCTGGGGCATTGAGACCCAGTACTTC. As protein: CASTWGIETQYF.

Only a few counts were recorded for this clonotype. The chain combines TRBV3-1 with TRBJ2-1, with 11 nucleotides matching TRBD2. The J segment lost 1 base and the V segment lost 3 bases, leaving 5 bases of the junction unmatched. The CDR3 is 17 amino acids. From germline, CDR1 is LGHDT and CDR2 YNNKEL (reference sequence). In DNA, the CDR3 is TGTGCCAGCAGCCATGCTAGCGGGGGGATGTCCTACAATGAGCAGTTCTTC. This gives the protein CASSHASGGMSYNEQFF.

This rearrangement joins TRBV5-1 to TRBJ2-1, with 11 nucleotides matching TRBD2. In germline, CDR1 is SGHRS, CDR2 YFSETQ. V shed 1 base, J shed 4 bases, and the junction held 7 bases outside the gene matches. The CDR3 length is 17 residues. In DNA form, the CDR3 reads TGCGCCAGCAGCTTGATCCCTAGCGGGGGGCTATACAATGAGCAGTTCTTC. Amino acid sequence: CASSLIPSGGLYNEQFF.

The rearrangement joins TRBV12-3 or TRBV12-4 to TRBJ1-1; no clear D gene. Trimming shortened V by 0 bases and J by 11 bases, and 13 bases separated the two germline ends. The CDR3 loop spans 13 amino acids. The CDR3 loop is CASSLANGCRAFF. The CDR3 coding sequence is TGTGCCAGCAGTTTAGCGAACGGGTGTCGGGCTTTCTTT.

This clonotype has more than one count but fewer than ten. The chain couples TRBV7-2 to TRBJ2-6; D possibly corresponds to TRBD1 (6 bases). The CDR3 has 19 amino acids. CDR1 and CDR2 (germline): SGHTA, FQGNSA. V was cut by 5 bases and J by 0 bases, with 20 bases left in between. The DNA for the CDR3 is TGTGCCAGCAGCAGACAACTAGTGGGGGCACTCTCTGGGGCCAACGTCCTGACTTTC. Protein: CASSRQLVGALSGANVLTF.